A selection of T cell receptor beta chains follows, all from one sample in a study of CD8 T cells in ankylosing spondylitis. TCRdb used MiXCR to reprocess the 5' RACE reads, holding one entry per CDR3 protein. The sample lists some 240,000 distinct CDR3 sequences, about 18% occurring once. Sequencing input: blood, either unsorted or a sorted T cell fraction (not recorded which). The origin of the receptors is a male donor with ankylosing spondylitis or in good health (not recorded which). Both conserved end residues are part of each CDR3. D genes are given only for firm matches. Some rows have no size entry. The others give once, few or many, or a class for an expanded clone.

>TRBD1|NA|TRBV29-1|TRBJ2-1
CSVGWGQVSDEQFF
TGCAGCGTTGGTTGGGGACAGGTTAGTGATGAGCAGTTCTTC
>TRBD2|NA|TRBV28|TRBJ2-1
CASSSPTSGVYNEQFF
TGTGCCAGCAGTTCCCCTACTAGCGGGGTTTACAATGAGCAGTTCTTC
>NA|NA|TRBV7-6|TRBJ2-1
CASSPTGYNEQFF
TGTGCCAGCAGCCCGACAGGTTACAATGAGCAGTTCTTC
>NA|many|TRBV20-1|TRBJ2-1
CSAREVSYSYNEQFF
TGCAGTGCTAGAGAGGTTAGCTACTCCTACAATGAGCAGTTCTTC
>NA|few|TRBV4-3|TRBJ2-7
CASSPGELAYEQYF
TGCGCCAGCAGCCCAGGCGAGTTGGCCTACGAGCAGTACTTC
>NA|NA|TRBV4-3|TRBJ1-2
CASSQDLRDSLSYGYTF
TGCGCCAGCAGCCAAGACCTACGGGACTCCCTATCCTATGGCTACACCTTC
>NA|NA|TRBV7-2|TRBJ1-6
CASSLSGSPLHF
TGTGCCAGCAGCTTAAGTGGTTCACCCCTCCACTTT
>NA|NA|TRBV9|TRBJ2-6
CASSTPDANVLTF
TGTGCCAGCAGCACCCCAGACGCCAACGTCCTGACTTTC
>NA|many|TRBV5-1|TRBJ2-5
CASSLVAEETQYF
TGCGCCAGCAGCTTGGTGGCAGAAGAGACCCAGTACTTC
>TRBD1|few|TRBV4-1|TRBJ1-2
CASSQSTGGLGYTF
TGCGCCAGCAGCCAATCTACAGGGGGCTTAGGCTACACCTTC
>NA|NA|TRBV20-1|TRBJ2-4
CSARPLGIRLFAKNIQYF
TGCAGTGCTAGACCGTTGGGGATCCGGTTATTTGCCAAAAACATTCAGTACTTC
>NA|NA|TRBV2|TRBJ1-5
CASRTANLDLSNQPQHF
TGTGCCAGCAGGACAGCCAATTTGGACCTCAGCAATCAGCCCCAGCATTTT
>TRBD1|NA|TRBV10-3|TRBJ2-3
CAITQGATDTQYF
TGTGCCATCACTCAGGGGGCTACAGATACGCAGTATTTT
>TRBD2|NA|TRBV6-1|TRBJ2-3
CASSEVLAGSTDTQYF
TGTGCCAGCAGTGAAGTACTAGCGGGTAGCACAGATACGCAGTATTTT
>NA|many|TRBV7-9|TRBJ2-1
CASSETNSYNEQFF
TGTGCCAGCAGCGAAACAAACTCCTACAATGAGCAGTTCTTC
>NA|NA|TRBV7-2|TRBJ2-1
CASSSENRVIYNEQFF
TGTGCCAGCAGCTCGGAGAATAGAGTGATCTACAATGAGCAGTTCTTC
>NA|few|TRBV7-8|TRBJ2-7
CASRPRESSYEQYF
TGTGCCAGCAGGCCGAGGGAGTCCTCCTACGAGCAGTACTTC
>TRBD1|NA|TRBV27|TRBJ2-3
CASSPGTGVDTQYF
TGTGCCAGCAGCCCCGGGACAGGGGTAGATACGCAGTATTTT
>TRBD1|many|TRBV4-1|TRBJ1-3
CASSKDREPGNTIYF
TGCGCCAGCAGCAAGGACAGGGAACCTGGAAACACCATATATTTT
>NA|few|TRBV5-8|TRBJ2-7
CASSLALREQYF
TGTGCCAGCAGCTTGGCCCTTCGGGAGCAGTACTTC
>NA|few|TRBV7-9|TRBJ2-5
CASSLDSRFETQYF
TGTGCCAGCAGCTTAGATTCCCGGTTTGAGACCCAGTACTTC
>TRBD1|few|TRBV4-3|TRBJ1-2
CASSQDRTGSNYGYTF
TGCGCCAGCAGCCAAGACCGGACAGGGAGCAACTATGGCTACACCTTC
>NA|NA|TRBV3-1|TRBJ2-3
CASSQDEVAAGLTDTQYF
TGTGCCAGCAGCCAAGATGAAGTAGCGGCGGGCCTCACAGATACGCAGTATTTT
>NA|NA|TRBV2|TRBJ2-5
CASSEDQGRETQYF
TGTGCCAGCAGTGAAGACCAGGGGCGGGAGACCCAGTACTTC
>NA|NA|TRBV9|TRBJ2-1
CASSVARTGYNEQFF
TGTGCCAGCAGCGTAGCTCGTACAGGTTACAATGAGCAGTTCTTC
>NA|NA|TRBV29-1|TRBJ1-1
CSVDGKGGTEAFF
TGCAGCGTTGACGGAAAGGGCGGCACTGAAGCTTTCTTT
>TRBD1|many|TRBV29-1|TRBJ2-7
CSVVPGQALSYEQYF
TGCAGCGTTGTACCGGGACAGGCCCTCTCCTACGAGCAGTACTTC